This T cell receptor beta chain was observed in a study of regulatory T cells in long-lasting Graves disease. Broader study findings: Since the sample size was small, accuracy may have been reduced.

The sample's time point: newly diagnosed GD, antithyroid drugs for less than 3 months. There was RNA extracted from PBMCs, and the TCR library was made from it. To make TCR beta libraries, researchers used iRepertoire HTBI primers and Arm-PCR of CDR3 regions. TCRdb re-analysed the multiplex PCR reads in MiXCR, keeping a single row per CDR3 protein. The data hold 300,000 to 400,000 distinct CDR3 sequences, with 16% observed a single time. A word on this clonotype: The antigen is unknown.

Germline V gene data show CDR1 as MDHEN and CDR2 as SYDVKM. V lost 8 bases and J lost 9, with 19 bases in between. The CDR3 totals 13 residues. These same data were also listed under a study on T cells in Graves' hyperthyroidism and ophthalmopathy. That paper states: Patients with ophthalmopathy were separated from those with stable hyperthyroidism by a 13 V-J model.

This clonotype was sampled from a man aged 35 to 55 with Graves disease. The specimen was peripheral blood mononuclear cells (PBMCs), collected at new diagnosis, from a patient treated with antithyroid drugs. The rearrangement joins TRBV28 to TRBJ2-5; D is possibly TRBD1 (6 bases). The chain's CDR3 is CASRRAPGESQYF. The CDR3 nucleotides read TGTGCCAGCCGCCGTGCTCCAGGGGAGTCCCAGTACTTC.